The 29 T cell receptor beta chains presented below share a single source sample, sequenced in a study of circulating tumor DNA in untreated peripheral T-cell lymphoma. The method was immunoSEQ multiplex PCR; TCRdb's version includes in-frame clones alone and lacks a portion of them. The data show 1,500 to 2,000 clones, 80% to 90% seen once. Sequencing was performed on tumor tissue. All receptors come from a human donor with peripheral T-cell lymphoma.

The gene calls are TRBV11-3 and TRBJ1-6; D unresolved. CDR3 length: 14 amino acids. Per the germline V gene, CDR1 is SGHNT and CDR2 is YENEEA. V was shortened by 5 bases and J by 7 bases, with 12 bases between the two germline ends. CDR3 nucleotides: TGTGCCAGCAGCAAAGGCGGAACGAATTCACCCCTCCACTTT. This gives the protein CASSKGGTNSPLHF.

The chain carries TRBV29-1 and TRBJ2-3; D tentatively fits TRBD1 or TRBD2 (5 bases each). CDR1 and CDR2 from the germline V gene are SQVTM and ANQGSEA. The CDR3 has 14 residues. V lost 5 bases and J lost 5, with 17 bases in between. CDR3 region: CSVPGPGLVDTQYF. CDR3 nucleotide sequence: TGCAGCGTTCCGGGTCCGGGGCTGGTAGATACGCAGTATTTT.

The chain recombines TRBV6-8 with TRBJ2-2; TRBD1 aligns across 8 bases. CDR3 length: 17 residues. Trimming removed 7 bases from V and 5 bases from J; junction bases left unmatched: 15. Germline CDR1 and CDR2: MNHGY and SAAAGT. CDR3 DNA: TGTGCCAGCACTCGTGAAACCCGGGACAGGTGGACCGGGGAGCTGTTTTTT. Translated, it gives CASTRETRDRWTGELFF.

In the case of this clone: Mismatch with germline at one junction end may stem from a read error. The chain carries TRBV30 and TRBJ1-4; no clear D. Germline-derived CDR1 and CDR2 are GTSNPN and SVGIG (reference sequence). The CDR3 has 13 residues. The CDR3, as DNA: TGTGCCCGGAGGGAGTCCCCCAATGAAAAACTGTTTTTT. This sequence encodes CARRESPNEKLFF.

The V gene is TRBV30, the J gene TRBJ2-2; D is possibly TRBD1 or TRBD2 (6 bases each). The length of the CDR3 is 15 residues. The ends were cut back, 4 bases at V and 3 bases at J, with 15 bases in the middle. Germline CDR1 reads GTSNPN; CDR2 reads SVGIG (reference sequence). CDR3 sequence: CAWTLRGADTGELFF. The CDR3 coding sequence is TGTGCCTGGACCCTGAGGGGGGCGGACACCGGGGAGCTGTTTTTT.

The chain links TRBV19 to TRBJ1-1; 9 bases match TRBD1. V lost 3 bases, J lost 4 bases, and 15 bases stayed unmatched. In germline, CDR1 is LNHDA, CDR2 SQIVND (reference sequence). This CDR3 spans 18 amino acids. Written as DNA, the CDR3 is TGTGCCAGTAGTATCCAACAGGGGGCGCGGCGCTTTGTCACTGAAGCTTTCTTT. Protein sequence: CASSIQQGARRFVTEAFF.

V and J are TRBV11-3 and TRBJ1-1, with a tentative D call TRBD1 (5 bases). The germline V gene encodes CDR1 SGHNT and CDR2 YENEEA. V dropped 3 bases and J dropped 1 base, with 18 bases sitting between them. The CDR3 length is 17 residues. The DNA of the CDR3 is TGTGCCAGCAGCTTGGGTTTCGCAGGGAGCCCGAACACTGAAGCTTTCTTT. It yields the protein CASSLGFAGSPNTEAFF.

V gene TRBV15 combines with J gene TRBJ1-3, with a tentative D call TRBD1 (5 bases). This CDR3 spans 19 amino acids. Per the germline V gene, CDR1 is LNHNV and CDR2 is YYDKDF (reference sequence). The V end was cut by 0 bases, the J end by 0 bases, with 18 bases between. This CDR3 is CATSRDRPGRISSGNTIYF. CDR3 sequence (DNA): TGTGCCACCAGCAGAGATAGACCGGGACGGATTAGCTCTGGAAACACCATATATTTT.

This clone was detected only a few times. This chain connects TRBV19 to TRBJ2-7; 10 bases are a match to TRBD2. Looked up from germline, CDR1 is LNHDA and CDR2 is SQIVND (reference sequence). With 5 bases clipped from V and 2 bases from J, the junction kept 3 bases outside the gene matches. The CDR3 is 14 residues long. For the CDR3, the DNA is TGTGCCAGTAGTCCTAGCGGGGGTGCCTACGAGCAGTACTTC. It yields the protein CASSPSGGAYEQYF.

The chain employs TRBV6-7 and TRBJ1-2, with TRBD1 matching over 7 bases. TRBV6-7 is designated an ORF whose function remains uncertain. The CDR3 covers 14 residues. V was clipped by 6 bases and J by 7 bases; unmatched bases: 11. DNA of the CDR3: TGTGCCAGCAGAAGACAGGGAATCTATGCTGGCTACACCTTC. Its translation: CASRRQGIYAGYTF.

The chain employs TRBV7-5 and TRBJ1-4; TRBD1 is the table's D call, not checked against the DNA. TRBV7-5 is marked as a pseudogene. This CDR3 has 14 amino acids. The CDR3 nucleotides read TGTGCCAGCAGCCCCCAGGGGACAAATGAAAAACTGTTTTTT. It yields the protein CASSPQGTNEKLFF.

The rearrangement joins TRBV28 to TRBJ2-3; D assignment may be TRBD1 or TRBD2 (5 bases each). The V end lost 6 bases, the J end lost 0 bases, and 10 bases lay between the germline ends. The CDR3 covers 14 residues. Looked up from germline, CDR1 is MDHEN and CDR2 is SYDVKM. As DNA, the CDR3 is TGTGCCAGCAGCGGGACCGGGAGCACAGATACGCAGTATTTT. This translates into CASSGTGSTDTQYF.

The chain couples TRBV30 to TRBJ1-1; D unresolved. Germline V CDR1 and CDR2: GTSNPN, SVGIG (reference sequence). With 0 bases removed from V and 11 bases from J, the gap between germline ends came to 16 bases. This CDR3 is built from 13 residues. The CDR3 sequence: CAWSVGLAGWAFF. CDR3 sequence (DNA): TGTGCCTGGAGTGTTGGGTTAGCAGGCTGGGCTTTCTTT.

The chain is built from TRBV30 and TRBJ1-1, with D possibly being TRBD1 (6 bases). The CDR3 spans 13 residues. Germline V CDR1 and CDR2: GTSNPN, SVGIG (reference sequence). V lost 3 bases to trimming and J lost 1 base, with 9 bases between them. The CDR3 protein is CAWRPQGNTEAFF. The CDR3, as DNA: TGTGCCTGGAGGCCACAGGGGAACACTGAAGCTTTCTTT.

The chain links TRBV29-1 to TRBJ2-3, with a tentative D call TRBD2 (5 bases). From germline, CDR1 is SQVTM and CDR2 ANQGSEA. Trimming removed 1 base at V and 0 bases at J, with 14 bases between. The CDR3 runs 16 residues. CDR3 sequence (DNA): TGCAGCGTTGAAGTTGGGTCGAGGGTAAGCACAGATACGCAGTATTTT. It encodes CSVEVGSRVSTDTQYF.

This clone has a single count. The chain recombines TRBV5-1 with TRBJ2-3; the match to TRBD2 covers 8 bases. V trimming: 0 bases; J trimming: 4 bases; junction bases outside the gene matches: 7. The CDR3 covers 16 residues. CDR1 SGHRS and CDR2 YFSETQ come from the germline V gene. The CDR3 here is CASSLERGGRSDTQYF. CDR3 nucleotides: TGCGCCAGCAGCTTGGAACGCGGGGGGAGGTCAGATACGCAGTATTTT.

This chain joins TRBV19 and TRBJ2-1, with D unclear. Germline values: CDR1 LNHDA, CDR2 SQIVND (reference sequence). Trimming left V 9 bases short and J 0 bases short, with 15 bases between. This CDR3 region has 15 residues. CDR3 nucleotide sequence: TGTGCCAGCGCAGACCGATTCAGCTCCTACAATGAGCAGTTCTTC. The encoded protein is CASADRFSSYNEQFF.

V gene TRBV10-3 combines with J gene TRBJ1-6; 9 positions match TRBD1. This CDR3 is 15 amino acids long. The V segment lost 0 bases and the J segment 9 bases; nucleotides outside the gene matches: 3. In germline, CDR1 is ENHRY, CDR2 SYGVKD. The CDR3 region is CAISESGQGGSPLHF. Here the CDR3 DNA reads TGTGCCATCAGTGAGTCGGGACAGGGCGGTTCACCCCTCCACTTT.

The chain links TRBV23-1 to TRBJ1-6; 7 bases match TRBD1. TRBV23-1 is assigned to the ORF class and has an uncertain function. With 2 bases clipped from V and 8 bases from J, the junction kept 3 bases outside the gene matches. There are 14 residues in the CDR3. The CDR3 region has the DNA TGCGCCAGCAGTCAAGGGACAGTTCATTCACCCCTCCACTTT. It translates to CASSQGTVHSPLHF.

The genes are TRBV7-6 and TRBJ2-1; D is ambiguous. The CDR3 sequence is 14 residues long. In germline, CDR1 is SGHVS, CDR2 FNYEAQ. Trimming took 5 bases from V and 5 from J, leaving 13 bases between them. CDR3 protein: CASSPPANHNEQFF. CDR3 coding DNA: TGTGCCAGCAGCCCCCCCGCAAACCACAATGAGCAGTTCTTC.

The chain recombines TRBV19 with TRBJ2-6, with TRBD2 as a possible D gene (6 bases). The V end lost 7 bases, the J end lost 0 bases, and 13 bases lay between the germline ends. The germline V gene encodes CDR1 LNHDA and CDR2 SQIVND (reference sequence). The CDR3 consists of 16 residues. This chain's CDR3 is CASTPSGVSGANVLTF. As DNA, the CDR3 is TGTGCCAGTACTCCATCGGGGGTCTCTGGGGCCAACGTCCTGACTTTC.

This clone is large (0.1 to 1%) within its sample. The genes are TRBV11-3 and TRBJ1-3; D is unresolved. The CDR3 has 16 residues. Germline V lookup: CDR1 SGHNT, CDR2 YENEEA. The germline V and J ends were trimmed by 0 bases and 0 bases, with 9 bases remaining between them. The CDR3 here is CASSLDGDYSGNTIYF. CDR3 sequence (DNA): TGTGCCAGCAGCTTAGATGGGGATTACTCTGGAAACACCATATATTTT.

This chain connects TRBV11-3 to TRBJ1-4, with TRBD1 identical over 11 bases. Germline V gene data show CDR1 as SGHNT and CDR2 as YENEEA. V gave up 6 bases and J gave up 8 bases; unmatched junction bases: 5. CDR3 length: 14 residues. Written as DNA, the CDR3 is TGTGCCAGCAGTTTAAGGGACAGGGGGGAAAAACTGTTTTTT. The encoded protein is CASSLRDRGEKLFF.

CDR3 bases: TGTGCCAGCAGTTTAGGCAGGGGGCGGTTCGTTACTGAAGCTTTCTTT. It translates to CASSLGRGRFVTEAFF. The V call is TRBV28, the J call TRBJ1-1, with 8 positions matching TRBD1. Germline CDR1 and CDR2: MDHEN and SYDVKM. V dropped 2 bases and J dropped 5; count of bases not matched to a gene: 10. This CDR3 region has 16 residues.

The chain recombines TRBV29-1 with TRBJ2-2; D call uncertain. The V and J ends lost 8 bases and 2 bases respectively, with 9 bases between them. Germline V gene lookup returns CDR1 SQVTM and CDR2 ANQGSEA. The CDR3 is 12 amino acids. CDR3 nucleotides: TGCAGCATTATCGACAACACCGGGGAGCTGTTTTTT. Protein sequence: CSIIDNTGELFF.

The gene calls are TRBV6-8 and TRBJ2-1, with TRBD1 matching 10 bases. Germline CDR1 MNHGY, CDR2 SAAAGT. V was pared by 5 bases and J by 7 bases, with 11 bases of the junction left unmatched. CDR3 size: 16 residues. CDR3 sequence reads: CASSVFPGQGSNEQFF. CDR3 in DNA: TGTGCCAGCAGTGTTTTCCCGGGACAGGGGAGTAATGAGCAGTTCTTC.

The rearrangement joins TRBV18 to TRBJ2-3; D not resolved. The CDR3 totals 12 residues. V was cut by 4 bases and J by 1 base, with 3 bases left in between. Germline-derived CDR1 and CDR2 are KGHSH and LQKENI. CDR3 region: CASSLGTDTQYF. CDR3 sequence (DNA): TGTGCCAGCTCACTCGGCACAGATACGCAGTATTTT.

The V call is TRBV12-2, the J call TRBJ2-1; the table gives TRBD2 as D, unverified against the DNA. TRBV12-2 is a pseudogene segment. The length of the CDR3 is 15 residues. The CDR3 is CATTPASGDYNEQFF. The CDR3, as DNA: TGTGCCACCACCCCCGCCAGCGGGGACTACAATGAGCAGTTCTTC.

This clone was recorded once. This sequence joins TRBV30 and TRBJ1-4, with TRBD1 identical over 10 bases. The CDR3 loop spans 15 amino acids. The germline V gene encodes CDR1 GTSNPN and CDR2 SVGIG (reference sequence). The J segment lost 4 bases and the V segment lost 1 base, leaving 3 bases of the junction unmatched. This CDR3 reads CAWSGQGAGNEKLFF. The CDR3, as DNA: TGTGCCTGGAGTGGACAGGGGGCCGGTAATGAAAAACTGTTTTTT.